Presented here are 13 T cell receptor beta chains from one specimen sequenced in a study of blood T cell repertoires in COVID-19. Repertoires were generated with immunoSEQ multiplex PCR, while TCRdb's copy carries only in-frame clones and drops some. The table lists more than 200,000 clones, 82% of them singletons. The sequenced material came from peripheral blood. The source of these receptors is a woman over 75 with COVID-19, enrolled during active disease.

The rearrangement uses TRBV19 and TRBJ1-1; tentative D call: TRBD1 (6 bases). The V and J ends lost 3 bases and 0 bases respectively, with 14 bases between them. The CDR3 consists of 16 residues. From germline, CDR1 is LNHDA and CDR2 SQIVND (reference sequence). CDR3 coding DNA: TGTGCCAGTAGTATTTCAGGGGCCAGGATGAACACTGAAGCTTTCTTT. This encodes CASSISGARMNTEAFF.

This chain uses TRBV5-1 with TRBJ2-5; TRBD1 is a possible D gene (5 bases). Trimming pared 4 bases from V and 5 bases from J, leaving 21 bases between. Germline V gene sequence: CDR1 SGHRS, CDR2 YFSETQ. The CDR3 is made up of 16 amino acids. The CDR3 DNA reads as TGCGCCAGCAGCCCAGGACAAGAACATTATTGGGAGACCCAGTACTTC. Amino acid sequence: CASSPGQEHYWETQYF. The full variable domain, with the rest looked up from reference TRBV5-1 and TRBJ2-5, is KAGVTQTPRYLIKTRGQQVTLSCSPISGHRSVSWYQQTPGQGLQFLFEYFSETQRNKGNFPGRFSGRQFSNSRSEMNVSTLELGDSALYLCASSPGQEHYWETQYFGPGTRLLVL.

V and J are TRBV11-3 and TRBJ1-3; no definite D call. Trimming removed 2 bases at V and 2 bases at J, with 4 bases between. Germline values: CDR1 SGHNT, CDR2 YENEEA. The CDR3 contains 13 residues. The DNA of the CDR3 is TGTGCCAGCAGCTTATTAACTGGAAACACCATATATTTT. Its protein product is CASSLLTGNTIYF. The whole variable domain, filled in from reference TRBV11-3 and TRBJ1-3, reads EAGVVQSPRYKIIEKKQPVAFWCNPISGHNTLYWYLQNLGQGPELLIRYENEEAVDDSQLPKDRFSAERLKGVDSTLKIQPAELGDSAVYLCASSLLTGNTIYFGEGSWLTVV.

The CDR3 region is CASSFDRGAEAFF. The CDR3 coding sequence is TGTGCCAGCAGCTTCGACAGGGGCGCTGAAGCTTTCTTT. J is TRBJ1-1 and V is TRBV7-2, with 8 bases fitting TRBD1. The CDR3 sequence is 13 residues long. Germline V gene lookup returns CDR1 SGHTA and CDR2 FQGNSA. V trimming: 3 bases; J trimming: 6 bases; junction bases outside the gene matches: 3.

The chain has TRBV5-6 and TRBJ2-1; D may be TRBD2 (5 bases). V dropped 0 bases and J dropped 4 bases, with 11 bases sitting between them. This CDR3 has 15 residues. CDR1 and CDR2 (germline): SGHDT, YYEEEE. CDR3 sequence: CASSLDPLAYNEQFF. Here the CDR3 DNA reads TGTGCCAGCAGCTTGGATCCCCTAGCTTACAATGAGCAGTTCTTC.

The chain links TRBV2 to TRBJ1-2; TRBD1 matches 8 bases. Germline CDR1 SNHLY, CDR2 FYNNEI. V lost 5 bases and J lost 1; bases outside the gene matches: 12. This CDR3 has 17 residues. DNA for the CDR3: TGTGCCAGCAGTCCTGATGTAGGGACAGGCGGTAACTATGGCTACACCTTC. Amino acid sequence: CASSPDVGTGGNYGYTF.

V and J are TRBV4-1 and TRBJ1-3, with TRBD1 matching over 9 bases. The CDR3 consists of 16 residues. The germline gives CDR1 MGHRA, CDR2 YSYEKL. The ends lost 4 bases at V and 2 bases at J; junction bases unmatched: 6. The CDR3 sequence: CASSPPGQGTGNTIYF. The CDR3 nucleotides are TGCGCCAGCAGCCCTCCGGGACAGGGTACTGGAAACACCATATATTTT.

The V gene is TRBV5-1, the J gene TRBJ2-7; TRBD2 agrees at 11 bases. Germline lookup yields CDR1 SGHRS and CDR2 YFSETQ. The V segment lost 2 bases and the J segment 3 bases; nucleotides outside the gene matches: 7. The CDR3 covers 16 residues. This CDR3 is CASSFSLAGGNYEQYF. The CDR3 DNA reads as TGCGCCAGCAGCTTTTCCCTAGCGGGAGGCAACTACGAGCAGTACTTC.

The chain recombines TRBV5-6 with TRBJ1-1; tentatively, D is TRBD1 (5 bases). The germline V gene encodes CDR1 SGHDT and CDR2 YYEEEE. Deletions cut 2 bases from V and 9 bases from J, with 14 bases between. The length of the CDR3 is 13 residues. This chain's CDR3 is CASSLRFSGKAFF. CDR3 in DNA: TGTGCCAGCAGCTTAAGGTTTTCAGGGAAAGCTTTCTTT.

J is TRBJ2-7 and V is TRBV3-1 (or the pseudogene TRBV3-2); 14 bases map to TRBD2. J lost 12 bases, V lost 0 bases, and 4 bases had no gene match. This CDR3 has 14 amino acids. In germline, CDR1 is LGHDT, CDR2 YNNKEL (reference sequence). Written as DNA, the CDR3 is TGTGCCAGCAGCCAAGAGACTAGCGGGAGGGCCCCGTACTTC. It yields the protein CASSQETSGRAPYF.

This chain uses TRBV29-1 with TRBJ1-1, with TRBD1 identical over 9 bases. V trimming: 6 bases; J trimming: 7 bases; junction bases outside the gene matches: 21. CDR3 length: 17 amino acids. Looked up from germline, CDR1 is SQVTM and CDR2 is ANQGSEA. The CDR3 region is CSVSPLPSGDRAFEAFF. Here the CDR3 DNA reads TGCAGCGTGTCACCCCTCCCTTCCGGGGACAGGGCCTTTGAAGCTTTCTTT.

V usage is TRBV10-3 and J usage is TRBJ1-2; 11 nucleotides match TRBD1. In germline, CDR1 is ENHRY, CDR2 SYGVKD. Trimming removed 6 bases from V and 7 bases from J; junction bases left unmatched: 7. The CDR3 has 14 residues. CDR3 residues: CAIREGTGGPGYTF. The CDR3 DNA reads as TGTGCCATCAGGGAGGGGACAGGGGGTCCTGGCTACACCTTC.

The chain links TRBV4-3 to TRBJ2-7; 11 bases line up with TRBD2. The CDR3 length is 16 residues. Germline CDR1 and CDR2: LGHNA and YSLEER. The V segment lost 0 bases and the J segment 2 bases; nucleotides outside the gene matches: 3. The CDR3 reads CASSQDPSGRTYEQYF. The CDR3 bases are TGCGCCAGCAGCCAAGACCCTAGCGGGAGGACCTACGAGCAGTACTTC.